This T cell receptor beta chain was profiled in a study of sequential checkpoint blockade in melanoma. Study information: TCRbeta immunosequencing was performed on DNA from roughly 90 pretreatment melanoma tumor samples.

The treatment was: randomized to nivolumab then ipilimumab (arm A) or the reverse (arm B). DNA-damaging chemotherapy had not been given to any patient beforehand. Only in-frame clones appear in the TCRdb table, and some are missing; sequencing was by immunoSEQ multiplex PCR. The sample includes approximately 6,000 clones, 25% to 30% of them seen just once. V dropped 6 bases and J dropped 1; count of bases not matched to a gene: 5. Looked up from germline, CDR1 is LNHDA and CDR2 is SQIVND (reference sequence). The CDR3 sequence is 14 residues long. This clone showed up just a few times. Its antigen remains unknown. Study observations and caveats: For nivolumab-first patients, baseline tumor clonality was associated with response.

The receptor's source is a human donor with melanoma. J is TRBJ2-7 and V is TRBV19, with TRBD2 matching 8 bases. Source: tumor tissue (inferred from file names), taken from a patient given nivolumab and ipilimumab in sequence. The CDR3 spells CASRKAGVSYEQYF. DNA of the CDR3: TGTGCCAGTAGAAAAGCGGGGGTTTCCTACGAGCAGTACTTC.